This T cell receptor (beta chain) was identified in a study of CD8 T cells in ankylosing spondylitis. TCRdb redid the calling of the 5' RACE reads with MiXCR, one entry per CDR3 protein. This sample has 670,000 or so distinct CDR3 sequences; under 20% occur once, and the top ten carry around 19%. There are a few counts of this clonotype. The antigen remains undetermined. The germline V gene has CDR1 SGHTA and CDR2 FQGNSA. The V gene end was trimmed by 4 bases and the J gene end by 3 bases; junction bases not matched to a gene: 7. This CDR3 is 15 amino acids long. Points from the study as a whole: From matched ankylosing spondylitis synovial fluid, disease-linked clones were reportedly recovered at significantly enriched levels. A TCR beta motif made of eight highly homologous variants seemed typical of ankylosing spondylitis blood.

The chain uses TRBV7-2 and TRBJ2-7, with 9 bases matching TRBD1. The sequencing input was blood, either unsorted or a sorted T cell fraction (not recorded which). The sequence was collected from a male donor with ankylosing spondylitis. The CDR3 spells CASSSPPGQGYEQYF. The DNA for the CDR3 is TGTGCCAGCAGCTCCCCTCCGGGACAGGGCTACGAGCAGTACTTC. The full variable domain, with the rest looked up from reference TRBV7-2 and TRBJ2-7, is GAGVSQSPSNKVTEKGKDVELRCDPISGHTALYWYRQSLGQGLEFLIYFQGNSAPDKSGLPSDRFSAERTGGSVSTLTIQRTQQEDSAVYLCASSSPPGQGYEQYFGPGTRLTVT.